One and the same sample provided the 28 T cell receptor beta chains below, sequenced in a study of cytomegalovirus exposure and HLA in healthy donors. Sequenced by immunoSEQ multiplex PCR; TCRdb stores in-frame clones only, minus some. Of some 79,000 clones in the sample, around 94% were seen once. The material sequenced was PBMCs. The source is a woman younger than 30 in good health and CMV-seropositive.

The V call is TRBV29-1, the J call TRBJ1-2; 8 bases map to TRBD1. The CDR3 spans 12 residues. Per germline, CDR1 SQVTM and CDR2 ANQGSEA. The ends lost 2 bases at V and 7 bases at J; junction bases unmatched: 3. The CDR3 is CSVESTGGGYTF. The CDR3 DNA is TGCAGCGTTGAATCAACAGGGGGTGGCTACACCTTC. Variable domain in full (rest from reference TRBV29-1 and TRBJ1-2): SAVISQKPSRDICQRGTSLTIQCQVDSQVTMMFWYRQQPGQSLTLIATANQGSEATYESGFVIDKFPISRPNLTFSTLTVSNMSPEDSSIYLCSVESTGGGYTFGSGTRLTVV.

This clone was seen a single time. The V gene is TRBV5-4, the J gene TRBJ1-3; D is unresolved. CDR1 is SGHNT, CDR2 YYREEE, per germline (reference sequence). The length of the CDR3 is 16 residues. V was shortened by 0 bases and J by 0 bases, with 10 bases between the two germline ends. Here the CDR3 reads CASSLVPGNSGNTIYF. DNA of the CDR3: TGTGCCAGCAGCTTGGTTCCGGGGAACTCTGGAAACACCATATATTTT.

The CDR3 DNA is TGCGCCAGCAGCCAAGGACTCAGCTACGAGCAGTACTTC. It encodes CASSQGLSYEQYF. The chain has TRBV4-1 and TRBJ2-5, with D uncertain. The J call is uncertain, as TRBJ2-7 better fits the DNA end. The CDR3 loop spans 13 amino acids. Germline CDR1 and CDR2: MGHRA and YSYEKL.

The chain employs TRBV5-1 and TRBJ2-5; 7 bases line up with TRBD2. The junction had 1 base not matched to a gene; V was cut back by 4 bases and J by 1 base. The germline gives CDR1 SGHRS, CDR2 YFSETQ. The CDR3 covers 13 residues. The chain's CDR3 is CASSPGGQETQYF. DNA of the CDR3: TGCGCCAGCAGCCCGGGGGGCCAAGAGACCCAGTACTTC.

The V call is TRBV28, the J call TRBJ1-1; D gene uncertain. V lost 3 bases and J 3 bases, leaving 11 bases between the germline ends. The germline V gene has CDR1 MDHEN and CDR2 SYDVKM. CDR3 length: 14 amino acids. The CDR3 nucleotides are TGTGCCAGCAGTTTCAGGTCGGAATACACTGAAGCTTTCTTT. Translating gives CASSFRSEYTEAFF.

The table lists this clone with a count of one. The rearrangement joins TRBV28 to TRBJ1-5, with D possibly being TRBD1 (5 bases). There are 15 residues in the CDR3. Between the trimmed V and J ends, which lost 5 bases and 4 bases, there was a span of 15 bases. CDR1 and CDR2 (germline): MDHEN, SYDVKM. CDR3 coding DNA: TGTGCCAGCAGTCTCCGTCGACAGCCGAATCAGCCCCAGCATTTT. Encoded protein: CASSLRRQPNQPQHF.

The chain couples TRBV7-6 to TRBJ2-7, with TRBD1 as a possible D gene (7 bases). Germline V gene sequence: CDR1 SGHVS, CDR2 FNYEAQ. Trimming pared 1 base from V and 7 bases from J, leaving 14 bases between. The CDR3 spans 14 residues. The CDR3 coding sequence is TGTGCCAGCAGCTTAGGTGACAGGGCGGGAGAGCAGTACTTC. Its translation: CASSLGDRAGEQYF. The full variable domain, with the rest looked up from reference TRBV7-6 and TRBJ2-7, is GAGVSQSPRYKVTKRGQDVALRCDPISGHVSLYWYRQALGQGPEFLTYFNYEAQQDKSGLPNDRFSAERPEGSISTLTIQRTEQRDSAMYRCASSLGDRAGEQYFGPGTRLTVT.

The J gene is TRBJ1-2, the V gene TRBV28, with 8 bases fitting TRBD1. Germline V gene lookup returns CDR1 MDHEN and CDR2 SYDVKM. CDR3 length: 17 amino acids. With V trimmed by 3 bases and J by 6 bases, 15 bases remained unmatched. CDR3 DNA sequence: TGTGCCAGCAGTTTCGGCGACAGGGGATTTACTGTAGATGGCTACACCTTC. The encoded protein is CASSFGDRGFTVDGYTF.

The J gene is TRBJ2-2, the V gene TRBV5-4; D remains unclear. The germline V gene has CDR1 SGHNT and CDR2 YYREEE (reference sequence). The CDR3 runs 14 residues. Trimming took off 4 bases at V and 4 bases at J, with 11 bases between the two ends. The CDR3 protein is CASSPRHRTGELFF. The CDR3 DNA follows: TGTGCCAGCAGCCCCAGACATCGCACCGGGGAGCTGTTTTTT. Variable domain in full (rest from reference TRBV5-4 and TRBJ2-2): ETGVTQSPTHLIKTRGQQVTLRCSSQSGHNTVSWYQQALGQGPQFIFQYYREEENGRGNFPPRFSGLQFPNYSSELNVNALELDDSALYLCASSPRHRTGELFFGEGSRLTVL.

The chain uses TRBV19 and TRBJ1-5; 7 bases match TRBD1. CDR3 length equals 15 residues. V lost 6 bases and J lost 3; bases outside the gene matches: 8. The germline V gene encodes CDR1 LNHDA and CDR2 SQIVND (reference sequence). The CDR3 sequence: CASRIFGTVNQPQHF. CDR3 nucleotides: TGTGCCAGTAGGATTTTCGGGACAGTCAATCAGCCCCAGCATTTT.

The chain carries TRBV27 and TRBJ2-7; perhaps TRBD2 as D (6 bases). The CDR3 sequence is 17 residues long. Germline CDR1 MNHEY, CDR2 SMNVEV (reference sequence). The V end was cut by 10 bases, the J end by 3 bases, with 28 bases between. CDR3 sequence: CATQTIIGGTVGYEQYF. DNA of the CDR3: TGTGCCACACAAACGATAATCGGAGGGACCGTAGGCTACGAGCAGTACTTC.

This rearrangement joins TRBV15 to TRBJ2-7, with a weak D call TRBD1 (6 bases). This CDR3 spans 14 amino acids. V shed 4 bases and J shed 2 bases, with 12 bases lying between them. Per germline, CDR1 LNHNV and CDR2 YYDKDF (reference sequence). The CDR3 region has the DNA TGTGCCACCAGCACAACGACAGGCGCCTACGAGCAGTACTTC. This encodes CATSTTTGAYEQYF.

This chain links TRBV6-5 with TRBJ1-1; D unclear. Germline V CDR1 and CDR2: MNHEY, SVGAGI. Trimming took 8 bases from V and 4 from J, leaving 11 bases between them. The CDR3 loop spans 12 amino acids. The CDR3 coding sequence is TGTGCCAGCTACAAATTTTCCACTGAAGCTTTCTTT. This codes for CASYKFSTEAFF.

The chain links TRBV7-6 to TRBJ2-1; TRBD1 matches 8 bases. Germline V CDR1 and CDR2: SGHVS, FNYEAQ. After removal of 4 bases from V and 4 bases from J, the junction contained 6 bases not matched to a gene. The CDR3 has 15 residues. CDR3 amino acids: CASSSTGGGYNEQFF. The CDR3 DNA reads TGTGCCAGCAGCTCCACAGGGGGTGGGTACAATGAGCAGTTCTTC.

The chain employs TRBV5-6 and TRBJ1-2; D is perhaps TRBD1 (5 bases). The V gene lost 2 bases and the J gene lost 2 bases, with 10 bases spanning the gap. In germline, CDR1 is SGHDT, CDR2 YYEEEE. The CDR3 sequence is 14 residues long. The CDR3 sequence is CASSLAGVNYGYTF. CDR3 DNA sequence: TGTGCCAGCAGCTTAGCGGGGGTGAACTATGGCTACACCTTC.

The gene calls are TRBV4-2 and TRBJ2-2; TRBD1 might be the D (5 bases). CDR3 length: 15 amino acids. V dropped 6 bases and J dropped 0 bases, with 11 bases sitting between them. Germline V gene data show CDR1 as LGHNA and CDR2 as YNFKEQ. The CDR3 reads CASSPIGANTGELFF. The DNA of the CDR3 is TGTGCCAGCAGTCCGATAGGGGCGAACACCGGGGAGCTGTTTTTT.

This rearrangement joins TRBV6-1 to TRBJ1-2; D perhaps matches TRBD1 (6 bases). Trimming shortened V by 3 bases and J by 8 bases, and 13 bases separated the two germline ends. CDR1 MNHNS and CDR2 SASEGT come from the germline V gene. The CDR3 runs 13 residues. The DNA of the CDR3 is TGTGCCAGCAGTGACTACAGTGGGGGCGGCTACACCTTC. Protein product: CASSDYSGGGYTF.

The CDR3, as DNA: TGCGCCAGCAGCTTGACAGGGTCCCTGGCCAAAAACATTCAGTACTTC. Protein sequence: CASSLTGSLAKNIQYF. The V gene is TRBV5-1, the J gene TRBJ2-4; D possibly corresponds to TRBD1 (6 bases). There are 16 residues in the CDR3. V was pared by 1 base and J by 1 base, with 12 bases between. Germline lookup yields CDR1 SGHRS and CDR2 YFSETQ.

The chain couples TRBV5-1 to TRBJ2-5, with 7 bases identical to TRBD1. The CDR3 totals 14 residues. Germline V gives CDR1 SGHRS, CDR2 YFSETQ. Unmatched junction bases numbered 2, after V lost 1 base and J lost 2 bases. The CDR3 region is CASSLNRGQETQYF. Written as DNA, the CDR3 is TGCGCCAGCAGCTTGAACAGGGGTCAAGAGACCCAGTACTTC.

The chain links TRBV11-2 to TRBJ1-1, with 7 bases that match TRBD1. Germline V gene data show CDR1 as SGHAT and CDR2 as FQNNGV. This CDR3 has 13 residues. V lost 5 bases to trimming and J lost 7 bases; unmatched junction nucleotides: 7. CDR3 bases: TGTGCCAGCAGCGAAAAAGGGGGCGGTGAAGCTTTCTTT. Translating gives CASSEKGGGEAFF. Drawing the rest from reference TRBV11-2 and TRBJ1-1, the complete variable domain is EAGVAQSPRYKIIEKRQSVAFWCNPISGHATLYWYQQILGQGPKLLIQFQNNGVVDDSQLPKDRFSAERLKGVDSTLKIQPAKLEDSAVYLCASSEKGGGEAFFGQGTRLTVV.

J is TRBJ2-1 and V is TRBV29-1; D might be TRBD2 (5 bases). CDR3 size: 13 residues. Germline CDR1 SQVTM, CDR2 ANQGSEA. With 5 bases removed from V and 8 bases from J, the gap between germline ends came to 16 bases. The CDR3 DNA reads as TGCAGCGTTTTCTGGGCGAGGGTGTATGAGCAGTTCTTC. It encodes CSVFWARVYEQFF.

The chain carries TRBV7-8 and TRBJ2-5, with a tentative D call TRBD2 (6 bases). V was trimmed by 1 base and J by 2 bases, leaving 14 bases between them. The CDR3 has 16 residues. Germline assignment: CDR1 SGHVS and CDR2 FQNEAQ. The CDR3 coding sequence is TGTGCCAGCAGCTTAGTCTCTACGGGGAGGCAAGAGACCCAGTACTTC. Translated: CASSLVSTGRQETQYF. Full variable domain (missing parts from reference TRBV7-8 and TRBJ2-5): GAGVSQSPRYKVAKRGQDVALRCDPISGHVSLFWYQQALGQGPEFLTYFQNEAQLDKSGLPSDRFFAERPEGSVSTLKIQRTQQEDSAVYLCASSLVSTGRQETQYFGPGTRLLVL.

This chain connects TRBV12-1 to TRBJ1-2; TRBD1, the table's D call, was not compared with the DNA. TRBV12-1 is tagged as a pseudogene. This CDR3 spans 18 amino acids. CDR3 coding DNA: TGTGCCAGCAGCACCCCCCGGGACAGGATCTATTCGTGGCATGGCTACACCTTC. Encoded protein: CASSTPRDRIYSWHGYTF.

The chain combines TRBV11-2 with TRBJ2-6; D remains ambiguous. The CDR3 is 14 residues long. V lost 5 bases and J lost 4, with 9 bases in between. Germline CDR1 SGHAT, CDR2 FQNNGV. The CDR3 loop is CASSPFSGANVLTF. DNA for the CDR3: TGTGCCAGCAGCCCCTTCTCCGGGGCCAACGTCCTGACTTTC.

This chain links TRBV29-1 with TRBJ2-2; D perhaps matches TRBD1 (5 bases). V shed 3 bases and J shed 5 bases, with 10 bases lying between them. The V gene's germline CDR1 is SQVTM and CDR2 ANQGSEA. There are 13 residues in the CDR3. The CDR3 DNA sequence: TGCAGCGTTGACTCTCAGGGAACCGGGGAGCTGTTTTTT. Protein sequence: CSVDSQGTGELFF.

The chain employs TRBV5-6 and TRBJ1-5; no clear D. V dropped 0 bases and J dropped 2 bases, with 15 bases sitting between them. The CDR3 runs to 17 residues. Germline V gene lookup returns CDR1 SGHDT and CDR2 YYEEEE. The chain's CDR3 is CASSLEPTGSGNQPQHF. CDR3 sequence (DNA): TGTGCCAGCAGCTTGGAACCCACGGGATCGGGCAATCAGCCCCAGCATTTT. The whole variable domain, remainder taken from reference TRBV5-6 and TRBJ1-5, is DAGVTQSPTHLIKTRGQQVTLRCSPKSGHDTVSWYQQALGQGPQFIFQYYEEEERQRGNFPDRFSGHQFPNYSSELNVNALLLGDSALYLCASSLEPTGSGNQPQHFGDGTRLSIL.

CDR3 amino acids: CASSLTGLEAAFF. The CDR3 DNA reads as TGTGCCAGCAGCCTCACGGGACTTGAGGCAGCTTTCTTT. The chain is built from TRBV7-9 and TRBJ1-1; tentative D call: TRBD1 (5 bases). Trimming left V 5 bases short and J 10 bases short, with 17 bases between. CDR3 length: 13 amino acids. The V gene's germline CDR1 is SEHNR and CDR2 FQNEAQ (reference sequence).

The chain has TRBV5-4 and TRBJ1-1; D is ambiguous. The V end lost 4 bases, the J end lost 3 bases, and 10 bases lay between the germline ends. The germline V gene encodes CDR1 SGHNT and CDR2 YYREEE (reference sequence). This CDR3 is 13 amino acids long. In DNA, the CDR3 is TGTGCCAGCAGCAATACAGTCGACACTGAAGCTTTCTTT. It encodes CASSNTVDTEAFF. Complete variable domain (other parts from reference TRBV5-4 and TRBJ1-1): ETGVTQSPTHLIKTRGQQVTLRCSSQSGHNTVSWYQQALGQGPQFIFQYYREEENGRGNFPPRFSGLQFPNYSSELNVNALELDDSALYLCASSNTVDTEAFFGQGTRLTVV.